This TCR beta chain was found in a study of CD8 T cells in ankylosing spondylitis. Overall study results and limits: One TCR beta motif, made up of roughly eight highly homologous variants, appeared characteristic of ankylosing spondylitis blood. Disease-linked clones, CD8+, were relatively rare in peripheral blood.

This CDR3 spans 14 amino acids. V shed 6 bases, J shed 1 base, and the junction held 0 bases outside the gene matches. This clonotype appeared many times. Its antigen is unknown. In TCRdb, the 5' RACE reads were re-called with MiXCR into one record per CDR3 protein. The sample records 240,000 or so distinct CDR3 sequences, roughly a tenth being singletons. The chain employs TRBV12-3 or TRBV12-4 and TRBJ2-2; 9 nucleotides match TRBD1. Material for sequencing was blood, either unsorted or a sorted T cell fraction (not recorded which). The clonotype originates from a male donor with ankylosing spondylitis or in good health (not recorded which). The CDR3 DNA reads as TGTGCCAGCAGGGGACAGGGGAACACCGGGGAGCTGTTTTTT. Residues: CASRGQGNTGELFF.